This passage covers 25 T cell receptor beta chains from one sample sequenced in a study of CD8 T cells in ankylosing spondylitis. TCRdb re-called the 5' RACE reads through MiXCR, storing one row per CDR3 protein. This table holds just under 350,000 distinct CDR3 sequences, around 15% found once. Sequenced: blood, either unsorted or a sorted T cell fraction (not recorded which). These receptors all stem from a male donor with ankylosing spondylitis or in good health (not recorded which).

This clonotype turned up a few times. The V call is TRBV5-1, the J call TRBJ2-1; 8 bases line up with TRBD1. The CDR3 loop spans 13 amino acids. With V trimmed by 0 bases and J by 14 bases, 7 bases remained unmatched. CDR1 is SGHRS and CDR2 is YFSETQ in the germline V gene. The CDR3 loop reads CASSLEQGVLEFF. The CDR3 DNA is TGCGCCAGCAGCTTGGAACAGGGGGTTCTGGAGTTCTTC.

V is TRBV6-5 and J is TRBJ2-7; D is ambiguous. From germline, CDR1 is MNHEY and CDR2 SVGAGI. This CDR3 is 13 amino acids long. Trimming pared 2 bases from V and 3 bases from J, leaving 8 bases between. CDR3 sequence: CASSYRPDYEQYF. CDR3 DNA sequence: TGTGCCAGCAGTTACCGGCCGGACTACGAGCAGTACTTC.

This clonotype was seen only a few times. The V call is TRBV5-1, the J call TRBJ2-3; 7 nucleotides line up with TRBD1. The CDR3 length is 15 residues. Germline values: CDR1 SGHRS, CDR2 YFSETQ. V shed 0 bases and J 5 bases; nucleotides not matched to a gene: 6. CDR3 coding DNA: TGCGCCAGCAGCTTGGGACAGGGATCAGGAGATACGCAGTATTTT. As protein: CASSLGQGSGDTQYF. Based on the CDR3 plus reference TRBV5-1 and TRBJ2-3, the full variable domain is KAGVTQTPRYLIKTRGQQVTLSCSPISGHRSVSWYQQTPGQGLQFLFEYFSETQRNKGNFPGRFSGRQFSNSRSEMNVSTLELGDSALYLCASSLGQGSGDTQYFGPGTRLTVL.

The CDR3 region is CASSQGDRAETEAFF. CDR3 in DNA: TGTGCCAGCAGCCAAGGGGACAGGGCGGAAACTGAAGCTTTCTTT. The rearrangement joins TRBV3-1 to TRBJ1-1; 9 positions match TRBD1. The CDR3 extends over 15 amino acids. Germline assignment: CDR1 LGHDT and CDR2 YNNKEL (reference sequence). V dropped 1 base and J dropped 5; count of bases not matched to a gene: 5.

This clonotype was picked up many times. The chain carries TRBV12-5 and TRBJ2-1; 7 nucleotides align to TRBD2. From germline, CDR1 is LGHNT and CDR2 FRNRAP. The CDR3 covers 13 residues. V dropped 4 bases and J dropped 7; count of bases not matched to a gene: 4. CDR3 protein: CASGYGLVNEQFF. CDR3 bases: TGTGCTAGTGGTTACGGACTAGTGAATGAGCAGTTCTTC.

This chain joins TRBV12-3 or TRBV12-4 and TRBJ1-5, with D possibly TRBD1 on 5 matching bases. This CDR3 is built from 15 residues. Deletions cut 3 bases from V and 11 bases from J, with 20 bases between. The CDR3 coding sequence is TGTGCCAGCAGTTTGTCGGGGGAGGCATTCGTGGCCCAGCATTTT. It yields the protein CASSLSGEAFVAQHF.

V gene TRBV12-3 or TRBV12-4 combines with J gene TRBJ1-2; TRBD1 might be the D (6 bases). The CDR3 is made up of 14 amino acids. V lost 4 bases, J lost 10 bases, and 19 bases lay in between. The DNA for the CDR3 is TGTGCCAGCAGTTCAGCCCAGGGGTCGGTCTTCTACACCTTC. Amino acids: CASSSAQGSVFYTF.

This clonotype was seen at least ten times. The chain employs TRBV5-1 and TRBJ2-2, with TRBD1 identical over 12 bases. The junction had 2 bases not matched to a gene; V was cut back by 4 bases and J by 4 bases. The germline CDR1 and CDR2 sequences are SGHRS and YFSETQ. The CDR3 consists of 15 residues. In DNA form, the CDR3 reads TGCGCCAGCAGCCCGGGACAGGGGGCCACCGGGGAGCTGTTTTTT. The encoded protein is CASSPGQGATGELFF. Full variable domain (missing parts from reference TRBV5-1 and TRBJ2-2): KAGVTQTPRYLIKTRGQQVTLSCSPISGHRSVSWYQQTPGQGLQFLFEYFSETQRNKGNFPGRFSGRQFSNSRSEMNVSTLELGDSALYLCASSPGQGATGELFFGEGSRLTVL.

This clonotype was found a few times. V is TRBV5-1 and J is TRBJ1-4; no clear D gene. The length of the CDR3 is 13 residues. V was pared by 5 bases and J by 4 bases, with 9 bases between. Germline-derived CDR1 and CDR2 are SGHRS and YFSETQ. CDR3 sequence: CASSMEGNEKLFF. CDR3 DNA sequence: TGCGCCAGCAGTATGGAGGGTAATGAAAAACTGTTTTTT.

Here the CDR3 DNA reads TGTGCCAGCAGCCAAGCAGGGCGACCCGGGGAGCTGTTTTTT. Translating gives CASSQAGRPGELFF. The chain joins TRBV14 to TRBJ2-2, with D maybe TRBD1 (5 bases). The V end lost 1 base, the J end lost 6 bases, and 9 bases lay between the germline ends. The CDR3 contains 14 residues. Germline CDR1 reads SGHDN; CDR2 reads FVKESK.

This clonotype was detected only a few times. The chain uses TRBV6-5 and TRBJ2-1, with D possibly TRBD2 on 5 matching bases. V was shortened by 2 bases and J by 15 bases, with 20 bases between the two germline ends. This CDR3 is 14 amino acids long. CDR1 and CDR2 (germline): MNHEY, SVGAGI. Written as DNA, the CDR3 is TGTGCCAGCAGTTACCGAAGCGGAAGGAAGGTCCTGTTCTTC. Its translation: CASSYRSGRKVLFF.

This clonotype was found a few times. The rearrangement links TRBV9 to TRBJ2-3; no definite D call. Per the germline V gene, CDR1 is SGDLS and CDR2 is YYNGEE. The CDR3 is 15 residues long. The V and J ends lost 1 base and 2 bases respectively, with 11 bases between them. CDR3 coding DNA: TGTGCCAGCAGCGTACAGCACGGGTCCACAGATACGCAGTATTTT. Amino acids: CASSVQHGSTDTQYF.

There are a few counts of this clonotype. The chain employs TRBV4-2 and TRBJ2-3; D gene ambiguous. This CDR3 has 12 residues. With 0 bases removed from V and 6 bases from J, the gap between germline ends came to 4 bases. Germline CDR1 LGHNA, CDR2 YNFKEQ. The CDR3 loop is CASSQEGDTQYF. CDR3 in DNA: TGTGCCAGCAGCCAAGAGGGTGATACGCAGTATTTT.

This chain joins TRBV12-3 or TRBV12-4 and TRBJ2-2; 7 bases fit TRBD1. V shed 3 bases, J shed 5 bases, and the junction held 9 bases outside the gene matches. The CDR3 runs 16 residues. For the CDR3, the DNA is TGTGCCAGCAGTTTTGCCCCAGGGGGTAGAACCGGGGAGCTGTTTTTT. Its protein product is CASSFAPGGRTGELFF.

V and J are TRBV5-1 and TRBJ2-5; 11 bases line up with TRBD2. This CDR3 is 16 amino acids long. The J segment lost 0 bases and the V segment lost 0 bases, leaving 1 base of the junction unmatched. In germline, CDR1 is SGHRS, CDR2 YFSETQ. CDR3 DNA: TGCGCCAGCAGCTTGGGGACTAGCGGGTACCAAGAGACCCAGTACTTC. It encodes CASSLGTSGYQETQYF.

A word on this clonotype: A read error may account for a junction end that differs from germline. V gene TRBV29-1 combines with J gene TRBJ2-2, with TRBD1 matching 7 bases. CDR1 and CDR2 from the germline V gene are SQVTM and ANQGSEA. This CDR3 is 14 amino acids long. In DNA form, the CDR3 reads TGCAGCGTGGAAGGGGGCGCAGGGACCGGGGAGCTGTTTTTT. This codes for CSVEGGAGTGELFF.

The chain combines TRBV20-1 with TRBJ2-7, with a weak D call TRBD2 (5 bases). Trimming pared 6 bases from V and 7 bases from J, leaving 13 bases between. The V gene's germline CDR1 is DFQATT and CDR2 SNEGSKA (reference sequence). The CDR3 consists of 11 residues. The CDR3 DNA reads TGCAGTGCCCTAAGGTCGGGAGAGCAGTACTTC. It encodes CSALRSGEQYF.

The table lists this clonotype with a few counts. The V call is TRBV6-1, the J call TRBJ2-3, with 13 positions matching TRBD2. This CDR3 comprises 16 residues. With 4 bases clipped from V and 5 bases from J, the junction kept 6 bases outside the gene matches. The germline gives CDR1 MNHNS, CDR2 SASEGT. CDR3 nucleotides: TGTGCCAGCAGTGTACGACTAGCGGGGGGCGGAGATACGCAGTATTTT. Its translation is CASSVRLAGGGDTQYF.

This clonotype was detected only a few times. This chain's CDR3 is CASSLVRGGNTGELFF. The CDR3 DNA reads as TGTGCCAGCAGCTTAGTTCGCGGGGGGAACACCGGGGAGCTGTTTTTT. The chain recombines TRBV7-2 with TRBJ2-2; 7 positions agree with TRBD2. The CDR3 extends over 16 amino acids. Germline values: CDR1 SGHTA, CDR2 FQGNSA. The J segment lost 1 base and the V segment lost 1 base, leaving 3 bases of the junction unmatched.

This clonotype was counted a few times. This sequence joins TRBV5-6 and TRBJ1-6; D remains unclear. The germline CDR1 and CDR2 sequences are SGHDT and YYEEEE. Trimming shortened V by 5 bases and J by 9 bases, and 9 bases separated the two germline ends. The CDR3 has 12 amino acids. CDR3 bases: TGTGCCAGCAGGGACGAAGGTTCACCCCTCCACTTT. Translation gives CASRDEGSPLHF.

V and J are TRBV7-9 and TRBJ2-7, with D possibly TRBD2 on 5 matching bases. This CDR3 contains 15 residues. Deletions cut 2 bases from V and 1 base from J, with 12 bases between. Germline V CDR1 and CDR2: SEHNR, FQNEAQ (reference sequence). The CDR3 DNA reads as TGTGCCAGCAGCTTAACGGCGGGTCGATCCTACGAGCAGTACTTC. This encodes CASSLTAGRSYEQYF.

The rearrangement uses TRBV6-2 or TRBV6-3 and TRBJ1-5; 10 bases fit TRBD1. From germline, CDR1 is MNHEY and CDR2 SVGEGT. The CDR3 covers 16 residues. The ends lost 5 bases at V and 4 bases at J; junction bases unmatched: 8. The CDR3: CASSDSGTGVNQPQHF. For the CDR3, the DNA is TGTGCCAGCAGTGATTCCGGGACAGGGGTGAATCAGCCCCAGCATTTT.

This clonotype has only a few counts. DNA for the CDR3: TGCGCCAGCAGCCACAGGGGGTCCACTGAAGCTTTCTTT. Translation: CASSHRGSTEAFF. The chain couples TRBV5-1 to TRBJ1-1; 8 bases map to TRBD1. With V trimmed by 4 bases and J by 4 bases, 3 bases remained unmatched. Germline CDR1 reads SGHRS; CDR2 reads YFSETQ. CDR3 length: 13 residues. Combining the CDR3 with reference TRBV5-1 and TRBJ1-1 gives the whole variable domain KAGVTQTPRYLIKTRGQQVTLSCSPISGHRSVSWYQQTPGQGLQFLFEYFSETQRNKGNFPGRFSGRQFSNSRSEMNVSTLELGDSALYLCASSHRGSTEAFFGQGTRLTVV.

CDR3 nucleotide sequence: TGTGCCAGCACTCCGACAGGGATTCTTCATTATGAGCAGTTCTTC. Protein sequence: CASTPTGILHYEQFF. The gene calls are TRBV25-1 and TRBJ2-1, with 7 positions matching TRBD1. With V trimmed by 7 bases and J by 8 bases, 14 bases remained unmatched. Germline values: CDR1 MGHDK, CDR2 SYGVNS. The CDR3 covers 15 residues. The complete variable domain, with remaining parts taken from reference TRBV25-1 and TRBJ2-1, reads EADIYQTPRYLVIGTGKKITLECSQTMGHDKMYWYQQDPGMELHLIHYSYGVNSTEKGDLSSESTVSRIRTEHFPLTLESARPSHTSQYLCASTPTGILHYEQFFGPGTRLTVL.

The chain employs TRBV3-1 and TRBJ2-3, with D possibly TRBD1 on 5 matching bases. Germline CDR1 is LGHDT and CDR2 is YNNKEL (reference sequence). The CDR3 is 14 amino acids. V was trimmed by 1 base and J by 6 bases, leaving 11 bases between them. CDR3 region: CASSQVKGSDTQYF. The CDR3 DNA reads as TGTGCCAGCAGCCAAGTCAAGGGGTCGGATACGCAGTATTTT.